This T cell receptor (beta chain) was sequenced in a study of shared clonotypes between healthy human individuals. Study summary: With ages of 18 to 49, the donors were a couple of women and a few men.

The material for each subset, its genomic DNA, was split evenly across several immunoSEQ plates. TCRdb's table, derived via immunoSEQ multiplex PCR, lists solely in-frame clones and lacks some. This table holds more than 400,000 clones, 90% to 97% found once. This clone was detected only once. Its antigen is as yet unknown. Study conclusions and caveats: Only blood was sampled; tissue repertoires likely differ.

V was pared by 0 bases and J by 6 bases, with 3 bases of the junction left unmatched. CDR3 length: 15 amino acids. Germline V gives CDR1 SGHRS, CDR2 YFSETQ. This TCR was recovered from a young woman in good health. The chain combines TRBV5-1 with TRBJ2-1; 10 bases align to TRBD2. The specimen was naive CD4+ T cells sorted from blood. The subset is: CD45RA+ positively selected. The CDR3 bases are TGCGCCAGCAGCTTGGAACTAGCGGGAATCAATGAGCAGTTCTTC. This gives the protein CASSLELAGINEQFF. The full variable domain, completed using reference TRBV5-1 and TRBJ2-1, is KAGVTQTPRYLIKTRGQQVTLSCSPISGHRSVSWYQQTPGQGLQFLFEYFSETQRNKGNFPGRFSGRQFSNSRSEMNVSTLELGDSALYLCASSLELAGINEQFFGPGTRLTVL.